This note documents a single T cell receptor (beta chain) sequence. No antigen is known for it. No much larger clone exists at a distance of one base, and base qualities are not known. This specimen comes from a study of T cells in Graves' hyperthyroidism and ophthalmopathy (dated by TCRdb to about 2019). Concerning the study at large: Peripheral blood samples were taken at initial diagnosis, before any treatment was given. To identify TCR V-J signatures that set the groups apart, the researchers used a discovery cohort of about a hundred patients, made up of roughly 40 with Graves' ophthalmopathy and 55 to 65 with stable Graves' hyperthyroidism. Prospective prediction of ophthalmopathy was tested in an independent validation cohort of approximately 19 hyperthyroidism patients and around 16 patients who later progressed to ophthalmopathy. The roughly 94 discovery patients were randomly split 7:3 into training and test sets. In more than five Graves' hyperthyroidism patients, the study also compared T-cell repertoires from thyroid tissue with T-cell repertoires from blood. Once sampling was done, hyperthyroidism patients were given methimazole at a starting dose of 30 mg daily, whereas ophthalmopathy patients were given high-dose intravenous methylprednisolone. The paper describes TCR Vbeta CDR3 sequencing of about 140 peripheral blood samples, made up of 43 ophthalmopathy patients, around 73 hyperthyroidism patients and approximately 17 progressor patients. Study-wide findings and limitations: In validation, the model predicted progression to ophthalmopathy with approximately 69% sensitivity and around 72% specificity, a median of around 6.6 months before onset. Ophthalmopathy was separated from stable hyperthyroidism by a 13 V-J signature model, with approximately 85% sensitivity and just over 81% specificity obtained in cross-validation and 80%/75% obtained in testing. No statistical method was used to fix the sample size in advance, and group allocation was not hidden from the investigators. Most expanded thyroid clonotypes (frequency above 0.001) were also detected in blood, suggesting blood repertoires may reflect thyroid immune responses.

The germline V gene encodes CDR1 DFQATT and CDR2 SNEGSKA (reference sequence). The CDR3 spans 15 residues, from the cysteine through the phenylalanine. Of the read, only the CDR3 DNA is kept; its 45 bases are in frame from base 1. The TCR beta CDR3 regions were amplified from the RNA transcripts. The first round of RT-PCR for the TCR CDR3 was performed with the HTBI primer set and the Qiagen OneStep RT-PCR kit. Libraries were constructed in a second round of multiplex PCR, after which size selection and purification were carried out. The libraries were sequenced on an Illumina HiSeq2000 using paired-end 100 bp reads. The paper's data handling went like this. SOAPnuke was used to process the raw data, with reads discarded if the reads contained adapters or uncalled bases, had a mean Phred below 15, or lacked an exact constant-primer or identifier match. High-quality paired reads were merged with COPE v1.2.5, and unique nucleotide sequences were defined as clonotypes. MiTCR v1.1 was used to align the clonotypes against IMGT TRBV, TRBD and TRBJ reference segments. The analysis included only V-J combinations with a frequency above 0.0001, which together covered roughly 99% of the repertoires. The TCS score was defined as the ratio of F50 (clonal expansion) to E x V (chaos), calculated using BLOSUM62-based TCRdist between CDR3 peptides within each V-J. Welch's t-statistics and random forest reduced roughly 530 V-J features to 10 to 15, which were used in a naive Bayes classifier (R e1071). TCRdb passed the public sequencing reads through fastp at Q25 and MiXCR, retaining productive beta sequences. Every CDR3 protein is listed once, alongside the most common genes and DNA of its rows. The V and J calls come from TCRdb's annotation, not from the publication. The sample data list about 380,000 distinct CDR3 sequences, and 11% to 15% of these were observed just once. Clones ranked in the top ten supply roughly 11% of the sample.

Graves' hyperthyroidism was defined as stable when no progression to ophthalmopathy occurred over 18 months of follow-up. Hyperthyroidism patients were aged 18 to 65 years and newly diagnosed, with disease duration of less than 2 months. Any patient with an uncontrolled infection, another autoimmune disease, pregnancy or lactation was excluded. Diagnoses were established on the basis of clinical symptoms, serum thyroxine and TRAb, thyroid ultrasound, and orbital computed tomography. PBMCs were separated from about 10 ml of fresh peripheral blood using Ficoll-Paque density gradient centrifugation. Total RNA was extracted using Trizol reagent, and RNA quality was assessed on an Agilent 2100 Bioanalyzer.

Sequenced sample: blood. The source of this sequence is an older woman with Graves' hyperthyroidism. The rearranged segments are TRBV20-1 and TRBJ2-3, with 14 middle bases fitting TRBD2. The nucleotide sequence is TGCAGAGCTTTACCCGGGACTAGCGGGGGAGATACGCAGTATTTT. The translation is CRALPGTSGGDTQYF.